The clone carrying this T cell receptor (beta chain) was seen more than once but under ten times. As yet, its antigen is unknown. This sample was included in a study of T cells in localized non-small cell lung cancer. Study-wide results and limits: Longer overall survival accompanied higher blood T cell density. Detection in adjacent lung was observed for a median around 55 of the top 100 tumor clones. Uninvolved neighboring lung showed the greatest T cell clonality, exceeding tumor. Heterogeneity remains possible because sequencing was limited to only one tumor region.

Here immunoSEQ multiplex PCR was the method, and the copy in TCRdb shows in-frame clones only, minus some. The table includes about 78,000 clones, around four fifths detected once. CDR1 is MGHRA, CDR2 YSYEKL, per germline. Between the trimmed V and J ends, which lost 2 bases and 4 bases, there was a span of 15 bases. The length of the CDR3 is 15 residues. This chain connects TRBV4-1 to TRBJ2-7; D perhaps matches TRBD1 (6 bases). The input for sequencing was peripheral blood, taken before any cancer treatment. This clonotype was obtained from a man aged 40 to 70 with stage I lung adenocarcinoma. DNA of the CDR3: TGCGCCAGCAGCCAACCAGGCCAGGGGCGATACGAGCAGTACTTC. Encoded protein: CASSQPGQGRYEQYF.